Included here is one TCR beta chain sequence, with context. The antigen it recognizes is unknown. Base-call qualities are not available, and no considerably larger clone is one nucleotide away. The data were obtained in a study of blood T cell repertoires in COVID-19 (dated by TCRdb to 2020 to 2022). With respect to the entire study: Collaborator samples came from the United States, Italy and Spain and covered acute and convalescent phases of COVID-19. The prospective study material was composed of cDNA or gDNA derived from T cells, B-cell-depleted T cells, or PBMCs. Where available, HLA class I and class II types were obtained from metadata supplied by the sample provider rather than from assay-based typing. A de-identified subject ID, COVID-19 status, age in years and sex were almost always included in the sample metadata. The samples were drawn from two sources: the first 160 participants of the ongoing ImmuneRACE study, and some 1,300 subjects contributed by 6 global collaborators. Subjects who had been exposed to COVID-19, were actively infected with it, or had recovered from it provided the deeply sampled blood TCRbeta repertoires that made up the dataset. The repertoires were released in a freely available public database meant as a resource for research on the immune response to SARS-CoV-2. What the research found in general, with its limitations: The quantity of clinical and demographic metadata differed by source and by participant and was supplied without curation.

At the junction V is shortened by 1 base and J by 5 bases, with 11 bases in between. The CDR3 goes from the cysteine to the phenylalanine over 14 residues. Only the CDR3 DNA is retained, 42 bases long and in frame from the first base. As encoded in the germline V gene (reference sequence), CDR1 is LNHDA while CDR2 is SQIVND. Collaborating institutions collected whole blood in K2EDTA tubes following their own protocols. Collaborator samples were shipped for TCRbeta analysis as frozen whole blood, isolated PBMCs, or DNA extracted from either sample type. The immunoSEQ Assay, a bias-controlled multiplex PCR, was used to amplify TCRbeta CDR3 regions from genomic DNA. Regarding the original processing steps: The number of nucleated cells in each sample was estimated from the amplification of reference gene primers within the assay. To quantify the absolute abundance of each unique TCRbeta CDR3 rearrangement, sequence reads were collapsed and filtered. For each sample, productive Simpson clonality was calculated by taking the square root of Simpson's diversity index across productive rearrangements. TCRdb limited this immuneACCESS table to in-frame rearrangements with V and J called. A share of clones is missing; checked studies link under half to unresolved V genes, and the rest is unexplained. V and J calls and clone size are as listed in that table; D and trimming were resolved from the DNA. In all, the sample holds about 100,000 clones, and around four fifths of those were seen once. 9% to 13% of the sample belongs to the ten largest clones.

The TCR originated in a woman aged 65 to 85 with acute or convalescent COVID-19. The material sequenced was peripheral blood. The V gene is TRBV19 and the J gene is TRBJ2-5; tentative D gene TRBD2, with 5 bases matching. The nucleotides are TGTGCCAGTAGTATAGGTCGGGGTGCCGAGACCCAGTACTTC. Its translation reads: CASSIGRGAETQYF.